One sample yielded the 15 T cell receptor beta chains listed below, sequenced in a study of blood T cells in healthy people across ages. Using a J-beta primer mix together with a sample-barcoded 5' primer, a second PCR was run for roughly 7 to 12 cycles. TCRdb itself ran the 5' RACE reads through MiXCR, one entry per CDR3 protein. Of over a million distinct CDR3 sequences in the sample, around 59% were seen once. The source material was blood. The receptors were gathered from a young man in good health.

The gene calls are TRBV20-1 and TRBJ1-4; 11 nucleotides agree with TRBD1. The V gene end was trimmed by 3 bases and the J gene end by 11 bases; junction bases not matched to a gene: 11. The CDR3 covers 15 residues. In germline, CDR1 is DFQATT, CDR2 SNEGSKA (reference sequence). Here the CDR3 reads CSASPQDRGLRKLFF. The CDR3 nucleotides read TGCAGTGCTAGTCCCCAGGACAGGGGGCTAAGGAAACTGTTTTTT.

The V and J genes are TRBV4-1 and TRBJ1-4, with no clear D. Germline loops: CDR1 MGHRA, CDR2 YSYEKL. Trimming stripped 1 base from V and 7 bases from J, with 13 bases between. The CDR3 extends over 15 amino acids. This CDR3 is CASSQGRRVVEKLFF. In DNA form, the CDR3 reads TGCGCCAGCAGCCAAGGTCGGAGGGTAGTTGAAAAACTGTTTTTT.

The sample holds a few counts of this clonotype. This chain joins TRBV4-2 and TRBJ2-7; D is unclear. CDR1 and CDR2 from the germline V gene are LGHNA and YNFKEQ. This CDR3 region has 16 residues. The germline V and J ends were trimmed by 0 bases and 0 bases, with 12 bases remaining between them. CDR3 coding DNA: TGTGCCAGCAGCCAAGATCGCATGGCTAGCTCCTACGAGCAGTACTTC. Translation: CASSQDRMASSYEQYF.

This clonotype showed up just a few times. The rearrangement uses TRBV4-2 and TRBJ2-1, with 11 bases identical to TRBD2. Germline values: CDR1 LGHNA, CDR2 YNFKEQ. Germline trimming cut 1 base from V and 4 bases from J; bases unmatched to any gene: 3. The CDR3 is 16 amino acids. CDR3: CASSQGSSGRYNEQFF. Here the CDR3 DNA reads TGTGCCAGCAGCCAAGGGTCTAGCGGGAGGTACAATGAGCAGTTCTTC.

This clonotype was counted between two and nine times. The V gene is TRBV4-1, the J gene TRBJ1-2; 8 nucleotides agree with TRBD1. The CDR3 consists of 16 residues. J was trimmed by 8 bases and V by 3 bases; bases with no gene match: 14. In germline, CDR1 is MGHRA, CDR2 YSYEKL. The CDR3 DNA sequence: TGCGCCAGCAGCCAGAGGACAGGGCCCAGTAATCGGGGCTACACCTTC. Its protein is CASSQRTGPSNRGYTF.

This clonotype showed up just a few times. The rearrangement joins TRBV4-1 to TRBJ2-3; 12 bases are shared with TRBD2. V was clipped by 2 bases and J by 4 bases; unmatched bases: 4. Germline V gene lookup returns CDR1 MGHRA and CDR2 YSYEKL. This CDR3 spans 16 amino acids. The CDR3 nucleotides read TGCGCCAGCAGCCAATCTAGCGGGGGGGCCTCAGATACGCAGTATTTT. Translation: CASSQSSGGASDTQYF.

V and J are TRBV6-2 or TRBV6-3 and TRBJ2-7; maybe TRBD2 (6 bases). The germline V gene has CDR1 MNHEY and CDR2 SVGEGT. V was cut by 6 bases and J by 1 base, with 16 bases left in between. The CDR3 loop spans 15 amino acids. This chain's CDR3 is CASRGLAGPSYEQYF. CDR3 coding DNA: TGTGCCAGCAGGGGACTGGCGGGACCATCCTACGAGCAGTACTTC.

The chain carries TRBV10-1 and TRBJ2-3, with TRBD2 matching over 7 bases. The germline V gene encodes CDR1 WNHNN and CDR2 SYGVQD (reference sequence). With V trimmed by 6 bases and J by 5 bases, 8 bases remained unmatched. The CDR3 covers 14 residues. The CDR3 DNA is TGCGCCAGCAGAGCGGGGAACCCAAAAGATACGCAGTATTTT. It specifies CASRAGNPKDTQYF.

On this clonotype itself: At one boundary the junction diverges from the germline segment, which might be a read error. This chain joins TRBV10-1 and TRBJ2-3; D may be TRBD2 (6 bases). CDR1 and CDR2 from the germline V gene are WNHNN and SYGVQD (reference sequence). The CDR3 is 16 amino acids. The DNA of the CDR3 is TGCGCCAGCAGTGAGTCAGTGGGGAGGACACCAGATACGCTGTATTTT. Protein product: CASSESVGRTPDTLYF.

The chain uses TRBV20-1 and TRBJ2-1; either TRBD1 or TRBD2 may fit D (6 bases each). The CDR3 has 14 residues. V lost 3 bases and J 1 base, leaving 10 bases between the germline ends. CDR1 is DFQATT and CDR2 is SNEGSKA in the germline V gene (reference sequence). The DNA of the CDR3 is TGCAGTGCTAGCGGGGGCCCTTCCTACAATGAGCAGTTCTTC. Translating gives CSASGGPSYNEQFF.

This rearrangement joins TRBV6-2 or TRBV6-3 to TRBJ2-1; 9 bases fit TRBD2. This CDR3 is 13 amino acids long. V shed 6 bases, J shed 7 bases, and the junction held 4 bases outside the gene matches. Germline CDR1 is MNHEY and CDR2 is SVGEGT. The CDR3: CASRPGLANEQFF. CDR3 nucleotide sequence: TGTGCCAGCAGGCCGGGACTAGCAAATGAGCAGTTCTTC.

V usage is TRBV21-1 and J usage is TRBJ1-2; TRBD1 reflects the table's D call only, with no check against the DNA. TRBV21-1 is a known pseudogene. CDR3 length: 17 amino acids. The CDR3 sequence is CASSKWGRQGVPSGYTF. The CDR3 DNA follows: TGTGCCAGCAGCAAATGGGGGCGACAGGGGGTGCCGTCGGGCTACACCTTC.

In its sample, this clonotype was seen a few times. The CDR3 is CASSPTGSPSPLHF. DNA of the CDR3: TGTGCCAGCAGCCCAACAGGGTCCCCTTCACCCCTCCACTTT. The chain carries TRBV28 and TRBJ1-6; D is perhaps TRBD1 (6 bases). The CDR3 length is 14 residues. Trimming stripped 6 bases from V and 9 bases from J, with 15 bases between. Germline V CDR1 and CDR2: MDHEN, SYDVKM.

The CDR3 reads CSLKQGNTEAFF. The CDR3 coding sequence is TGCAGTTTAAAACAGGGGAACACTGAAGCTTTCTTT. The chain combines TRBV20-1 with TRBJ1-1, with D possibly TRBD1 on 6 matching bases. CDR1 is DFQATT, CDR2 SNEGSKA, per germline (reference sequence). This CDR3 spans 12 amino acids. Trimming pared 8 bases from V and 1 base from J, leaving 11 bases between.

The chain joins TRBV12-3 or TRBV12-4 to TRBJ2-7; D not resolved. TRBJ2-4 explains the end of the DNA better; the J call may be wrong. CDR3 length: 11 amino acids. This CDR3 reads CASSFMGIQYF. The CDR3 DNA reads TGTGCCAGCAGTTTTATGGGCATTCAGTACTTC.